These 14 T cell receptor beta chains originate from one sample sequenced in a study of T-cell reconstitution after alpha-beta-depleted transplantation in children. Preparation of the TCRbeta library involved a method that used unique molecular identifiers. TCRdb processed the PCR reads anew with MiXCR; each CDR3 protein has one entry. The sample consists of 500,000 to 750,000 distinct CDR3 sequences, about an eighth of them appearing once. Sample: PBMCs, mostly from graft donor cells, taken 360 days after TCRalphabeta/CD19-depleted stem cell transplant. These receptors were obtained from a male patient between 5 and 17 years old who had a stem cell transplant for acute myeloid leukemia, so the T cells may come from the graft donor.

This clonotype was seen repeatedly, ten times or more. The chain combines TRBV20-1 with TRBJ1-6; 8 bases match TRBD1. The V and J ends lost 7 bases and 0 bases, in that order; junction bases with no gene match: 2. CDR3 length: 14 amino acids. Germline lookup yields CDR1 DFQATT and CDR2 SNEGSKA (reference sequence). The CDR3 loop reads CSGTGSSYNSPLHF. CDR3 DNA: TGCAGTGGGACAGGGAGCTCCTATAATTCACCCCTCCACTTT.

The CDR3 spells CASSQDRQPQHF. The CDR3 DNA is TGTGCCAGCAGCCAAGACAGGCAGCCCCAGCATTTT. The rearrangement links TRBV4-2 to TRBJ1-5, with no clear D. Germline loops: CDR1 LGHNA, CDR2 YNFKEQ. The CDR3 runs 12 residues. The V and J ends lost 0 bases and 7 bases respectively, with 4 bases between them.

This clonotype has just a few counts. The rearrangement links TRBV7-8 to TRBJ2-7; TRBD2 aligns across 8 bases. Per the germline V gene, CDR1 is SGHVS and CDR2 is FQNEAQ. This CDR3 spans 16 amino acids. V trimming: 4 bases; J trimming: 1 base; junction bases outside the gene matches: 9. CDR3 sequence (DNA): TGTGCCAGCAGCTGGACCCTTAGCGGGAAATCCTACGAGCAGTACTTC. It yields the protein CASSWTLSGKSYEQYF.

This clonotype has a handful of counts. The chain has TRBV3-1 and TRBJ2-1; D might be TRBD1 (5 bases). Germline assignment: CDR1 LGHDT and CDR2 YNNKEL (reference sequence). The germline V and J ends were trimmed by 4 bases and 9 bases, with 16 bases remaining between them. This CDR3 spans 14 amino acids. The CDR3 DNA reads TGTGCCAGCAGCCCAGGGCCAACGCTCGGTGAGCAGTTCTTC. Protein product: CASSPGPTLGEQFF.

V usage is TRBV20-1 and J usage is TRBJ2-5; the match to TRBD1 covers 7 bases. CDR1 is DFQATT and CDR2 is SNEGSKA in the germline V gene (reference sequence). This CDR3 spans 14 amino acids. With V trimmed by 1 base and J by 5 bases, 7 bases remained unmatched. This CDR3 reads CSARVRTGAETQYF. In DNA, the CDR3 is TGCAGTGCTAGAGTTCGGACAGGCGCCGAGACCCAGTACTTC.

In its sample, this clonotype was seen a few times. The chain uses TRBV27 and TRBJ2-7; possibly TRBD1 for D (6 bases). Trimming removed 4 bases at V and 5 bases at J, with 18 bases between. The germline V gene encodes CDR1 MNHEY and CDR2 SMNVEV (reference sequence). This CDR3 region has 15 residues. CDR3 nucleotides: TGTGCCAGCAGTTCCCTACCCTACAGGGACCACGAGCAGTACTTC. This encodes CASSSLPYRDHEQYF.

This sequence joins TRBV13 and TRBJ2-1; the D is unclear. Germline CDR1 and CDR2: PRHDT and FYEKMQ (reference sequence). V shed 0 bases and J shed 0 bases, with 12 bases lying between them. The CDR3 is made up of 17 amino acids. CDR3 nucleotides: TGTGCCAGCAGCTTAGGGCTAGACGTAGTCTCCTACAATGAGCAGTTCTTC. Residues: CASSLGLDVVSYNEQFF.

This clonotype has just a few counts. This chain links TRBV3-1 with TRBJ2-7; D unresolved. The length of the CDR3 is 13 residues. Deletions cut 1 base from V and 6 bases from J, with 10 bases between. CDR1 is LGHDT and CDR2 is YNNKEL in the germline V gene (reference sequence). In nucleotides, the CDR3 is TGTGCCAGCAGCCAAGGAGGCATTGGCGAGCAGTACTTC. Protein product: CASSQGGIGEQYF.

Many counts were recorded for this clonotype. V gene TRBV29-1 combines with J gene TRBJ2-7; the match to TRBD1 covers 10 bases. CDR3 length equals 12 residues. Germline CDR1 SQVTM, CDR2 ANQGSEA. The trim removed 8 bases at V and 6 bases at J, leaving 7 bases unmatched. CDR3 bases: TGCAGCTTCACCGGGACAGGGGCCGAGCAGTACTTC. Its protein product is CSFTGTGAEQYF.

This clonotype came up many times. This CDR3 is CSARGLAKDAETQYF. CDR3 in DNA: TGCAGTGCTCGAGGACTAGCGAAAGATGCAGAGACCCAGTACTTC. The gene calls are TRBV20-1 and TRBJ2-5, with 9 bases identical to TRBD2. The CDR3 is made up of 15 amino acids. V was pared by 5 bases and J by 4 bases, with 11 bases of the junction left unmatched. Germline CDR1 is DFQATT and CDR2 is SNEGSKA (reference sequence).

This clonotype was seen a few times. The rearrangement links TRBV20-1 to TRBJ2-7, with 7 bases fitting TRBD2. This CDR3 is 12 amino acids long. Germline V gene sequence: CDR1 DFQATT, CDR2 SNEGSKA (reference sequence). V trimming: 8 bases; J trimming: 5 bases; junction bases outside the gene matches: 9. The CDR3 loop is CSCPAGIDEQYF. CDR3 sequence (DNA): TGCAGTTGCCCAGCGGGAATCGACGAGCAGTACTTC.

The J gene is TRBJ2-7, the V gene TRBV7-2; 8 nucleotides align to TRBD1. Per the germline V gene, CDR1 is SGHTA and CDR2 is FQGNSA. The CDR3 has 16 residues. After removal of 5 bases from V and 5 bases from J, the junction contained 14 bases not matched to a gene. In nucleotides, the CDR3 is TGTGCCAGCAGCAGCGCCGACAGGGGCTTTCTGGACGAGCAGTACTTC. Translating gives CASSSADRGFLDEQYF.

V usage is TRBV24-1 and J usage is TRBJ2-1; 11 bases agree with TRBD1. CDR1 and CDR2 (germline): KGHDR, SFDVKD. V shed 3 bases and J 2 bases; nucleotides not matched to a gene: 5. The CDR3 has 17 amino acids. This CDR3 is CATSDGDRGFAYNEQFF. The CDR3 DNA is TGTGCCACCAGTGATGGGGACAGGGGGTTCGCCTACAATGAGCAGTTCTTC.

This clonotype was counted ten times or more. The J gene is TRBJ2-7, the V gene TRBV6-5; D is ambiguous. The ends were cut back, 4 bases at V and 0 bases at J, with 13 bases in the middle. The CDR3 is made up of 15 amino acids. Per the germline V gene, CDR1 is MNHEY and CDR2 is SVGAGI. The CDR3 loop reads CASSFGSQPSYEQYF. For the CDR3, the DNA is TGTGCCAGCAGTTTCGGCAGCCAGCCCTCCTACGAGCAGTACTTC.